Listed below are T cell receptor beta chains from one sample, sequenced in a study of shared clonotypes between healthy human individuals. Some clones are missing from TCRdb's copy, which holds only in-frame ones; the method was immunoSEQ multiplex PCR. The profile shows roughly 2,300,000 clones, around 92% of them singletons. Material: naive CD4+ T cells from PBMCs. These receptors came from a man between 18 and 35 years old in good health. Some clones in this sample may be carry-over from other donors' samples. Each CDR3 is given with its conserved first and last residue. The D gene is left open where the match is weak. Some rows have no size entry. The others give once, few or many, or a class for an expanded clone.

v_gene	d_gene	j_gene	abundance	CDR3aa	CDR3nt
TRBV2	TRBD2	TRBJ2-1	NA	CASSGSGSSYNEQFF	TGTGCCAGCAGTGGGAGCGGGAGCTCCTACAATGAGCAGTTCTTC
TRBV28	NA	TRBJ2-1	NA	CASSLPTPNEQFF	TGTGCCAGCAGTCTCCCGACTCCCAATGAGCAGTTCTTC
TRBV5-1	NA	TRBJ2-7	NA	CASSSRGSSYEQYF	TGCGCCAGCAGCTCCAGGGGTAGCTCCTACGAGCAGTACTTC
TRBV27	NA	TRBJ2-2	few	CASSPNTGELFF	TGTGCCAGCAGCCCGAACACCGGGGAGCTGTTTTTT
TRBV23-1	TRBD2	TRBJ2-7	NA	CASSQSDGTREGNEQYF	TGCGCCAGCAGTCAATCCGACGGGACCCGGGAGGGGAACGAGCAGTACTTC
TRBV15	NA	TRBJ2-3	NA	CATSREPPVRQYF	TGTGCCACCAGCAGAGAACCCCCTGTTAGACAGTATTTT
TRBV5-1	NA	TRBJ1-3	NA	CASSLTSGRYSGNTIYF	TGCGCCAGCAGCTTGACGTCCGGCCGGTACTCTGGAAACACCATATATTTT
TRBV30	TRBD1	TRBJ1-5	NA	CAWSGPGGNQPQHF	TGTGCCTGGAGCGGGCCAGGGGGGAATCAGCCCCAGCATTTT
TRBV27	NA	TRBJ2-7	NA	CASSLFGNRQTDAYF	TGTGCCAGCAGTTTATTTGGGAATCGACAGACCGACGCGTACTTC
TRBV5-1	NA	TRBJ2-7	NA	CASSSPRTGSYEQYF	TGCGCCAGCAGCTCACCCCGGACTGGCTCCTACGAGCAGTACTTC
TRBV7-9	TRBD2	TRBJ2-3	NA	CASSLVSSGGHTDTQYF	TGTGCCAGCAGCTTAGTGTCTAGCGGGGGTCACACAGATACGCAGTATTTT
TRBV28	NA	TRBJ2-7	NA	CATKRSYEQYF	TGTGCCACCAAGCGGAGCTACGAGCAGTACTTC
TRBV5-1	TRBD1	TRBJ2-1	once	CASKKQGTYNEQFF	TGCGCCAGCAAGAAACAGGGGACCTACAATGAGCAGTTCTTC
TRBV7-3	NA	TRBJ2-5	NA	CASSSEPGVGDETQYF	TGTGCCAGCAGCTCAGAACCAGGTGTCGGTGATGAGACCCAGTACTTC
TRBV14	TRBD1	TRBJ1-2	NA	CASSQTGTYGYTF	TGTGCCAGCAGCCAGACAGGGACCTATGGCTACACCTTC
TRBV28	NA	TRBJ2-7	once	CASSSNTVPYHYEQYF	TGTGCCAGCAGTTCTAACACAGTCCCTTACCACTACGAGCAGTACTTC
TRBV5-1	NA	TRBJ2-1	NA	CASTLRVRTGGDEQFF	TGCGCCAGCACGTTGCGCGTACGGACAGGAGGGGATGAGCAGTTCTTC
TRBV7-2	TRBD2	TRBJ2-7	NA	CASSLRGLAGSYEQYF	TGTGCCAGCAGCTTACGGGGACTAGCGGGGTCCTACGAGCAGTACTTC
TRBV5-1	TRBD1	TRBJ1-2	NA	CASSVTGWDGYTF	TGCGCCAGCAGCGTGACAGGGTGGGACGGCTACACCTTC
TRBV11-1	NA	TRBJ2-2	NA	CASSLLKVDGELFF	TGTGCCAGCAGCTTATTAAAGGTGGACGGGGAGCTGTTTTTT
TRBV6-1	NA	TRBJ1-2	once	CASSDQNYGYTF	TGTGCCAGCAGCGACCAAAACTATGGCTACACCTTC
TRBV9	NA	TRBJ2-1	NA	CASSPGPVQGQFF	TGTGCCAGCAGCCCAGGTCCTGTTCAGGGGCAGTTCTTC
TRBV27	NA	TRBJ2-3	NA	CARNHRGFGRNTQYF	TGTGCCAGGAATCATAGGGGGTTCGGGAGAAATACGCAGTATTTT
TRBV28	NA	TRBJ1-2	NA	CASSLRANGYTF	TGTGCCAGCAGTTTAAGAGCTAATGGCTACACCTTC
TRBV6-5	TRBD1	TRBJ2-7	NA	CASSYGTGAEQYF	TGTGCCAGCAGTTACGGGACAGGGGCCGAGCAGTACTTC
TRBV28	NA	TRBJ2-1	NA	CASSLFRLVSENEQFF	TGTGCCAGCAGTTTATTTCGGTTGGTTAGCGAGAATGAGCAGTTCTTC
TRBV5-4	NA	TRBJ2-3	NA	CASSPKSARTDTQYF	TGTGCCAGCAGCCCCAAGAGCGCCCGCACAGATACGCAGTATTTT
TRBV6-6	TRBD1	TRBJ1-5	NA	CASRIGQGGNQPQHF	TGTGCCAGCAGAATCGGACAGGGAGGCAATCAGCCCCAGCATTTT
TRBV6-5	TRBD1	TRBJ2-7	NA	CASSYTGGTYEQYF	TGTGCCAGCAGTTATACAGGGGGTACCTACGAGCAGTACTTC
TRBV11-2	TRBD2	TRBJ2-1	NA	CASSPGLASSYNEQFF	TGTGCCAGCAGCCCAGGACTAGCGAGCTCCTACAATGAGCAGTTCTTC
TRBV7-3	TRBD1	TRBJ2-1	NA	CASSFARGFGNEQFF	TGTGCCAGCAGCTTCGCCAGGGGGTTCGGCAATGAGCAGTTCTTC
TRBV30	NA	TRBJ2-3	NA	CAWSEGLSTDTQYF	TGTGCCTGGAGTGAGGGGCTTAGCACAGATACGCAGTATTTT
TRBV5-1	TRBD1	TRBJ2-1	NA	CASSLTGGNSNEQFF	TGCGCCAGCAGCTTGACAGGGGGCAACTCCAATGAGCAGTTCTTC
TRBV28	NA	TRBJ2-7	NA	CASSLNSGSSYEQYF	TGTGCCAGCAGTTTAAATTCAGGGAGCTCCTACGAGCAGTACTTC
TRBV10-3	TRBD2	TRBJ2-4	once	CAISRLAGDLGAKNIQYF	TGTGCCATCAGTCGACTAGCGGGAGATTTGGGAGCCAAAAACATTCAGTACTTC
TRBV5-6	TRBD1	TRBJ1-2	NA	CASSSIGGTARGYTF	TGTGCCAGCAGCTCAATCGGGGGGACAGCGAGAGGCTACACCTTC
TRBV5-6	TRBD2	TRBJ2-3	NA	CASSSMTSGPTDTQYF	TGTGCCAGCAGCTCGATGACTAGCGGGCCCACAGATACGCAGTATTTT
TRBV5-1	NA	TRBJ2-3	once	CASSLFGSTDTQYF	TGCGCCAGCAGCTTGTTCGGAAGCACAGATACGCAGTATTTT
TRBV29-1	NA	TRBJ2-1	NA	CSVEDLWGDSSYNEQFF	TGCAGCGTTGAAGACTTATGGGGGGATTCATCCTACAATGAGCAGTTCTTC
TRBV18	NA	TRBJ2-5	NA	CASSPPSATETQYF	TGTGCCAGCTCACCACCGTCTGCCACAGAGACCCAGTACTTC